This T cell receptor beta chain was sequenced in a study of patients and donors after allogeneic stem cell transplantation. Trimming took off 2 bases at V and 3 bases at J, with 13 bases between the two ends. This CDR3 comprises 15 residues. Germline CDR1 reads SGHAT; CDR2 reads FQNNGV. MiXCR, applied by TCRdb to the RT-PCR reads, yields one record per CDR3 protein. The sample consists of a few hundred thousand distinct CDR3 sequences, roughly 13% of them appearing once. The chain is built from TRBV11-2 and TRBJ1-1; possibly TRBD1 for D (6 bases). The sequence came from a human donor who was either an allogeneic HSCT recipient or a stem cell or donor lymphocyte infusion donor (not recorded which). It is not recorded whose cells these are; they may come from a transplant donor. The sequenced sample consisted of blood, either unsorted or a sorted T cell fraction (not recorded which). The CDR3 reads CASSLSAGADTEAFF. In nucleotides, the CDR3 is TGTGCCAGCAGCTTAAGCGCAGGGGCGGACACTGAAGCTTTCTTT.